Reported below is one T cell receptor (beta chain). Sequenced by immunoSEQ multiplex PCR; TCRdb stores in-frame clones only, minus some. Altogether under 300,000 clones are present, 60% to 80% being singletons, with the ten largest covering around 10%. A split of CD4+ cells into CD45RA+ naive and CD45RA-negative memory subsets was performed. The source of the sample is a study of shared clonotypes between healthy human individuals. Germline CDR1 reads SQVTM; CDR2 reads ANQGSEA. The V and J ends lost 7 bases and 4 bases, in that order; junction bases with no gene match: 4. The CDR3 consists of 14 residues.

The rearrangement joins TRBV29-1 to TRBJ2-5; TRBD2 matches 15 bases. Specimen: memory CD4+ T cells sorted from blood. This sample's subset: CD45RA-negative fraction. This TCR came from a man between 25 and 39 years old in good health. The CDR3 here is CSAGLAGGPETQYF. CDR3 nucleotides: TGCAGCGCTGGACTAGCGGGAGGGCCAGAGACCCAGTACTTC.